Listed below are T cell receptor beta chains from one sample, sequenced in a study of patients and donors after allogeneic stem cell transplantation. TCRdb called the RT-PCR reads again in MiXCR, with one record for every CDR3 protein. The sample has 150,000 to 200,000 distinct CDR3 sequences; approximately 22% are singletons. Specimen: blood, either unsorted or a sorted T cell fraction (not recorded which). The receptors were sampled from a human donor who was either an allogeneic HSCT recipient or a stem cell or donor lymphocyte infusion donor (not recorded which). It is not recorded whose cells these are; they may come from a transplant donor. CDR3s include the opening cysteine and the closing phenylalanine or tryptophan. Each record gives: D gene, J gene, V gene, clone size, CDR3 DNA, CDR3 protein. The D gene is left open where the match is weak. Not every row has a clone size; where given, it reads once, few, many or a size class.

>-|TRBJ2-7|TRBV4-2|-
TGTGCCAGCAGCCAAGAAAGGTCAGTCTCCTACGAGCAGTACTTC
CASSQERSVSYEQYF
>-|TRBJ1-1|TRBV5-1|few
TGCGCCAGCAGCCTGATAGAGCAGGGATCGAACACTGAAGCTTTCTTT
CASSLIEQGSNTEAFF
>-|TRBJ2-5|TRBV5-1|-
TGCGCCAGCAGCTTGGATTTAGCTTACGAGACCCAGTACTTC
CASSLDLAYETQYF
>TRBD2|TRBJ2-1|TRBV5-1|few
TGCGCCAGCAGCAACTTAGCGGGGACCTTACTTAATGAGCAGTTCTTC
CASSNLAGTLLNEQFF
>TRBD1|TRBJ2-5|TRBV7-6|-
TGTGCCAGCAACAGGGGGGAGACCCAGTACTTC
CASNRGETQYF
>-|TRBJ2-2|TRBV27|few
TGTGCCAGCAGTTTAAGATACACCGGGGAGCTGTTTTTT
CASSLRYTGELFF
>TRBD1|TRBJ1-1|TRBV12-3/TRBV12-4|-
TGTGCCAGCAGCAACCGACAGGGGGGGACTGTAGCTTTCTTT
CASSNRQGGTVAFF
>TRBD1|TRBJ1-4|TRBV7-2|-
TGTGCCAGCAGCTCTGGACAGGGAGGGGAAAAACTGTTTTTT
CASSSGQGGEKLFF
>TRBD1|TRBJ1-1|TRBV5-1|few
TGCGCCAGCAGCTCACAGGGGAACATGAACACTGAAGCTTTCTTT
CASSSQGNMNTEAFF
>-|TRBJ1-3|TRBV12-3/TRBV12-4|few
TGTGCCAGCAGTTTGGGCGTCTCTGGAAACACCATATATTTT
CASSLGVSGNTIYF
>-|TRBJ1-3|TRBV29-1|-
TGCAGCGTTGAGGCCTCTGGAAACACCATATATTTT
CSVEASGNTIYF
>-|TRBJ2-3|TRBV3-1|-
TGTGCCAGCAGCCCAGATGCCGCGTTACCTAGCACAGATACGCAGTATTTT
CASSPDAALPSTDTQYF
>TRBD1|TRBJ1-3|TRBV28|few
TGTGCCAGCAGTTGGAAAGACAGGGGCTTTTCACAGAACTCTGGAAACACCATATATTTT
CASSWKDRGFSQNSGNTIYF
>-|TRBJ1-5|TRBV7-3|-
TGTGCCAGCAGCTTGCTGGCAGGGAGCAATCAGCCCCAGCATTTT
CASSLLAGSNQPQHF
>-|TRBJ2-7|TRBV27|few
TGTGCCAGCAGTCTCTACTCGGACAGACCCTTGGAGCAGTACTTC
CASSLYSDRPLEQYF